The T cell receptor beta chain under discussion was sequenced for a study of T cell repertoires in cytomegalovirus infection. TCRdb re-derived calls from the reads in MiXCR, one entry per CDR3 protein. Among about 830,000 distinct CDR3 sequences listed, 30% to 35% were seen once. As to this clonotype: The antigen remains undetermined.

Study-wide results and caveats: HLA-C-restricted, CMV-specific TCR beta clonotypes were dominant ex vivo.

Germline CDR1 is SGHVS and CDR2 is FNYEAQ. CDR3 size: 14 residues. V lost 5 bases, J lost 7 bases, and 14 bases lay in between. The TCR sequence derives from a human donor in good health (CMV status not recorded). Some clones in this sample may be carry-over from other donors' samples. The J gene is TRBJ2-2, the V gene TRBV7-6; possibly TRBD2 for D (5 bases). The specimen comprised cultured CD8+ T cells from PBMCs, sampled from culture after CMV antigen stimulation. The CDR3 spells CASSPSGVDGELFF. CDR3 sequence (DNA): TGTGCCAGCAGCCCGTCCGGGGTTGACGGGGAGCTGTTTTTT.